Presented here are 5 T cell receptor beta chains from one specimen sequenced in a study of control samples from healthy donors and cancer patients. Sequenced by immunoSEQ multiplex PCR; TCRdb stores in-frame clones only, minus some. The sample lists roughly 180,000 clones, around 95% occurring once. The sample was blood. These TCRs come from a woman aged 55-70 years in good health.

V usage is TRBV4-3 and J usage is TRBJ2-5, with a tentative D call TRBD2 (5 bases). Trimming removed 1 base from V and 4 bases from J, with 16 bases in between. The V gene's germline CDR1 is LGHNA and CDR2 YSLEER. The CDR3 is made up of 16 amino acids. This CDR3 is CASSQADSWETETQYF. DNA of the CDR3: TGCGCCAGCAGCCAAGCTGACTCCTGGGAGACAGAGACCCAGTACTTC.

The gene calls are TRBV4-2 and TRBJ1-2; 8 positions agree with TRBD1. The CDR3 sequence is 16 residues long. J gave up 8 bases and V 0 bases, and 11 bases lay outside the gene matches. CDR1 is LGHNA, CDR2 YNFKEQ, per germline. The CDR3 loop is CASSQDRGQVRSGYTF. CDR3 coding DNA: TGTGCCAGCAGCCAAGATAGGGGACAGGTTCGATCCGGCTACACCTTC.

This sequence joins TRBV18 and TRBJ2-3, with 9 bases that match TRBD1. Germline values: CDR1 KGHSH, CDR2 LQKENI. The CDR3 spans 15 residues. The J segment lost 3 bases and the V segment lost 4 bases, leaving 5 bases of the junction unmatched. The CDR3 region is CASSHRDRVTDTQYF. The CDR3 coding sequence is TGTGCCAGCTCACACCGGGACAGGGTGACAGATACGCAGTATTTT.

This CDR3 reads CASSPRTARNSNQPQHF. CDR3 bases: TGTGCCAGCTCACCTAGGACCGCCAGAAATAGCAATCAGCCCCAGCATTTT. The chain uses TRBV18 and TRBJ1-5; D not certain. Germline CDR1 reads KGHSH; CDR2 reads LQKENI. Trimming took off 3 bases at V and 0 bases at J, with 15 bases between the two ends. This CDR3 region has 17 residues. Supplemented by reference TRBV18 and TRBJ1-5, the full variable domain reads NAGVMQNPRHLVRRRGQEARLRCSPMKGHSHVYWYRQLPEEGLKFMVYLQKENIIDESGMPKERFSAEFPKEGPSILRIQQVVRGDSAAYFCASSPRTARNSNQPQHFGDGTRLSIL.

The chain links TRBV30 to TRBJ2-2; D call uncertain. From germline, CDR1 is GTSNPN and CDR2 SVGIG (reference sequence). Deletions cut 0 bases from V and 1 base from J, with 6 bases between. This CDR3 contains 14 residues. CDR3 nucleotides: TGTGCCTGGAGTGTAAAAGGGAACACCGGGGAGCTGTTTTTT. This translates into CAWSVKGNTGELFF.